This TCR beta chain was found in a study of CD8 T cells in Susac syndrome. Broader study findings: Repertoires of Susac syndrome CD4+ T cells lacked clonal expansion.

In the case of this clonotype: Its matching antigen is unknown.

CDR1 is MNHEY and CDR2 is SMNVEV in the germline V gene (reference sequence). With 8 bases clipped from V and 8 bases from J, the junction kept 13 bases outside the gene matches. The CDR3 is 15 amino acids. Sequencing of TCR beta was carried out in blood CD8+ and CD4+ T cells. The CD8+ and CD4+ T cells were negatively isolated, with the TEMRA cells enriched by FACS. RNA in amounts of roughly 0.5 to 1 ug was reverse transcribed with random hexamers. Amplification of TCR beta CDR3 across 54 Vbeta and 13 Jbeta was performed with immunoSEQ multiplex PCR. TCRdb reprocessed the immunoSEQ multiplex PCR reads with MiXCR, giving one entry per CDR3 protein. The data contain more than 150,000 distinct CDR3 sequences, nearly 97% of them singletons.

The gene calls are TRBV27 and TRBJ1-4; 8 positions agree with TRBD1. The sample was CD4+ T cells from PBMCs. The sequence derives from a human donor with Susac syndrome. The CDR3 DNA reads TGTGCCAGCTCCGCCGACCAGGGGGCTTGGGAAAAACTGTTTTTT. This gives the protein CASSADQGAWEKLFF.